Listed below are T cell receptor beta chains from one sample, sequenced in a study of tumor and adjacent non-tumor tissue in lung cancer. TCRdb independently ran MiXCR on the multiplex PCR reads; one entry per CDR3 protein. The sample lists more than 75,000 distinct CDR3 sequences; about two thirds were seen once. Sequenced input: lung tumor tissue. All receptors come from a woman aged 70 to 79 with non-small cell lung cancer. Both conserved end residues are part of each CDR3. Each record gives: CDR3 length, V gene, clone size, D gene, J gene, CDR3 protein, CDR3 DNA. A D gene is named only where the DNA matches it firmly. Clone size is shown for a subset of rows, as once, few, many or a class of expanded clone.

>15|TRBV6-5|-|-|TRBJ2-2
CASSKVSGQAGELFF
TGTGCCAGCAGCAAAGTCAGTGGGCAGGCCGGGGAGCTGTTTTTT
>19|TRBV7-9|-|TRBD1|TRBJ1-2
CASRPTGQDIAPALYGYTF
TGTGCCAGCAGACCTACGGGACAGGACATTGCCCCCGCGTTATATGGCTACACCTTC
>11|TRBV29-1|once|-|TRBJ2-3
CSVIRCDTQYF
TGCAGCGTTATCAGATGTGATACGCAGTATTTT
>16|TRBV11-1|-|TRBD2|TRBJ2-5
CASSSWTSGVQETQYF
TGTGCCAGCAGCTCCTGGACTAGCGGGGTACAAGAGACCCAGTACTTC
>13|TRBV29-1|once|-|TRBJ2-7
CMVKASASYEQYF
TGCATGGTTAAGGCTAGCGCCTCCTACGAGCAGTACTTC
>13|TRBV29-1|-|TRBD2|TRBJ2-3
CSAEAGATDTQYF
TGCAGTGCCGAAGCGGGAGCCACAGATACACAGTATTTT
>17|TRBV5-4|-|TRBD2|TRBJ2-5
CASSSRLAGPEGGTQYF
TGTGCCAGCAGTTCCCGACTAGCGGGCCCGGAGGGAGGGACCCAGTACTTC
>13|TRBV6-1|-|-|TRBJ1-5
CASIPNGVQPQHF
TGTGCCAGCATTCCAAACGGGGTTCAGCCCCAGCATTTT
>16|TRBV7-8|-|-|TRBJ2-6
CASGLALVTGAIVLTF
TGTGCCAGCGGCTTAGCGCTAGTAACTGGGGCCATCGTCCTGACTTTC
>12|TRBV29-1|few|-|TRBJ1-1
CSVGGGDTEAFF
TGCAGCGTTGGAGGTGGTGACACTGAAGCTTTCTTT
>13|TRBV14|-|-|TRBJ2-7
CASSPTGHHEQYF
TGTGCCAGCAGTCCGACAGGCCACCACGAGCAGTACTTC
>16|TRBV10-1|-|-|TRBJ2-1
CASSDYLGLRAHDQFF
TGCGCCAGCAGTGACTACCTCGGACTCCGGGCCCATGATCAGTTCTTC
>13|TRBV6-2/TRBV6-3|-|-|TRBJ2-3
CSSSRDSTDTQYF
TGTTCCAGCAGTCGAGACAGCACAGATACGCAGTATTTT
>14|TRBV29-1|-|TRBD1|TRBJ1-1
CSVGLGRGDIEAIF
TGCAGCGTTGGTTTGGGCAGGGGGGATATTGAAGCTATCTTT
>22|TRBV6-5|-|TRBD1|TRBJ2-1
CTSSYSRSTQGSDPRAENEQFF
TGTACCAGCAGTTACTCCCGGTCCACACAGGGGTCCGACCCGAGGGCGGAGAATGAGCAGTTCTTC
>14|TRBV29-1|-|TRBD1|TRBJ1-4
CSAGQGGTNEKLVF
TGCAGCGCCGGACAGGGGGGGACTAATGAAAAACTGGTATTT
>14|TRBV20-1|-|-|TRBJ2-1
CSAYFDREVNEHFF
TGCAGTGCTTATTTTGACAGGGAGGTCAATGAGCACTTCTTC
>16|TRBV6-1|-|TRBD2|TRBJ2-2
CASSRRGAGNAGELFF
TGTGCCAGCAGTAGGCGAGGAGCGGGGAATGCCGGGGAGCTGTTTTTT
>14|TRBV6-1|once|-|TRBJ2-3
CASSDQLGRGTQYF
TGTGCCAGCAGTGACCAGTTGGGCCGGGGTACGCAGTATTTT
>14|TRBV4-1|many|-|TRBJ2-5
CASSQDAKQETQYF
TGCGCCAGCAGCCAAGATGCCAAACAAGAGACCCAGTACTTC
>17|TRBV4-2|many|-|TRBJ2-7
CASSQDFPTSTSYEQYF
TGTGCCAGCAGCCAAGATTTTCCAACATCAACCTCCTACGAGCAGTACTTC
>12|TRBV13|-|-|TRBJ1-2
CASTKGRETHTF
TGTGCCAGCACCAAGGGCAGGGAGACCCACACCTTC
>14|TRBV6-6|-|-|TRBJ2-5
CASNPTGVVETEYF
TGTGCCAGCAATCCAACCGGGGTCGTGGAGACAGAGTACTTC
>16|TRBV7-9|-|TRBD2|TRBJ2-5
CASISYWTSGEETQYF
TGTGCCAGCATCTCCTACTGGACTAGCGGGGAAGAGACCCAGTACTTC
>14|TRBV28|-|TRBD2|TRBJ2-5
CASSSLGLEETQYF
TGTGCCAGCAGTTCTCTGGGACTAGAAGAGACCCAGTACTTC
>15|TRBV28|-|TRBD2|TRBJ2-5
CAISLLAGGKETQYF
TGTGCCATTAGTTTACTAGCGGGAGGAAAAGAGACCCAGTACTTC
>13|TRBV6-2/TRBV6-3|few|-|TRBJ1-1
CTSRDPGDTEAFF
TGTACCAGCAGGGATCCGGGAGATACTGAAGCTTTCTTT
>13|TRBV20-1|many|TRBD1|TRBJ1-2
CSARQGTYYGYTF
TGCAGTGCCAGACAGGGGACGTACTATGGCTACACCTTC